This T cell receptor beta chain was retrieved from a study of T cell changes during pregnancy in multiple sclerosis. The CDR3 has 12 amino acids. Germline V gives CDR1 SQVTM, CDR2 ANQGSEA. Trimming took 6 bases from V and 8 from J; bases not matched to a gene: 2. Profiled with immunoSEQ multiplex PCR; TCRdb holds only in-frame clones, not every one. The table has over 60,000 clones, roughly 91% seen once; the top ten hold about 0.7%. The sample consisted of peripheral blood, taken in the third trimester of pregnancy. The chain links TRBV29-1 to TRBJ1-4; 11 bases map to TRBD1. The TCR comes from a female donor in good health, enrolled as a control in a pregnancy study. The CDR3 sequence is CSVGTGGEKLFF. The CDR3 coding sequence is TGCAGCGTAGGGACAGGGGGGGAAAAACTGTTTTTT.